This is a list of T cell receptor beta chains from one sample in a study of OX40 agonist ivuxolimab in advanced cancers. Some clones are missing from TCRdb's copy, which holds only in-frame ones; the method was immunoSEQ multiplex PCR. The data contain roughly 100,000 clones, more than 85% of them singletons. The source material was CD4+ or CD8+ T cells sorted from blood, sampled in a trial of the OX40 agonist ivuxolimab. The receptors shown here come from an adult with an advanced solid tumor such as melanoma, head and neck, liver or kidney cancer. Each CDR3 is given with its conserved first and last residue. D genes are given only for firm matches. Clone size, where shown, is once, few, many, or a class for clones that have expanded.

j_call | d_call | v_call | clone_size | cdr3_length | cdr3_nt | cdr3_aa
TRBJ2-1 | - | TRBV27 | - | 13 | TGTGCCAGCTCGTTGGGTCTCTACAATGAGCAGTTCTTC | CASSLGLYNEQFF
TRBJ2-7 | TRBD2 | TRBV30 | - | 17 | TGTGCCTGGAGTGCGAGGGGACTAGCGGGAGTACTCTACGAGCAGTACTTC | CAWSARGLAGVLYEQYF
TRBJ2-7 | TRBD1 | TRBV27 | - | 14 | TGTGCCAGCAGTCTCGGGACAGGGTTAGACGAGCAGTACTTC | CASSLGTGLDEQYF
TRBJ2-3 | - | TRBV7-6 | once | 17 | TGTGCCAGCAGCCCACATCCCGGGGATGGGGTATACGATACGCAGTATTTT | CASSPHPGDGVYDTQYF
TRBJ2-1 | TRBD2 | TRBV13 | once | 14 | TGTGCCAGCAGCCCGACTAGCGGGATTAGTGAGCAGTTCTTC | CASSPTSGISEQFF
TRBJ2-7 | - | TRBV4-1 | - | 14 | TGCGCCAGCAGCCAAGATGCGAGAGCCTACGAGCAGTACTTC | CASSQDARAYEQYF
TRBJ2-1 | - | TRBV12-2 | - | 17 | TGTGCAAGTCGCTTAAATCCCTGCGGACCCTCCTACAATGAGCAGTTCTTC | CASRLNPCGPSYNEQFF
TRBJ2-1 | TRBD1 | TRBV7-2 | - | 14 | TGTGCCAGCAGCTATTGGACAGGGGGGGATGAGCAGTTCTTC | CASSYWTGGDEQFF
TRBJ2-1 | TRBD1 | TRBV7-8 | - | 15 | TGTGCCAGCAGCTTAGGGCAGGGGGCCTACAATGAGCAGTTCTTC | CASSLGQGAYNEQFF
TRBJ1-5 | - | TRBV9 | - | 15 | TGTGCCAGCCCCCAAGGTGACAATAGCAATCAGCCCCAGCATTTT | CASPQGDNSNQPQHF
TRBJ2-1 | TRBD2 | TRBV27 | once | 15 | TGTGCCAGCACGGGAGCCGGGAGGGATTGGAATGAGCAGTTCTTC | CASTGAGRDWNEQFF
TRBJ2-7 | - | TRBV27 | once | 13 | TGTGCCAGCAGTTTATTGGGGAGGTACGAGCAGTACTTC | CASSLLGRYEQYF
TRBJ2-5 | - | TRBV2 | - | 16 | TGTGCCAGCAGGCGCTCACGAGATTATCCTAAGGAGACCCAGTACTTC | CASRRSRDYPKETQYF
TRBJ2-3 | - | TRBV7-2 | once | 16 | TGTGCCAGCAGACCCACTAGAGGCCACTGGACAGATACGCAGTATTTT | CASRPTRGHWTDTQYF
TRBJ2-2 | TRBD1 | TRBV7-6 | - | 13 | TGTGCCAGCCGGACAGGGGGCACCGGGGAGCTGTTTTTT | CASRTGGTGELFF
TRBJ2-4 | TRBD1 | TRBV5-6 | - | 14 | TGTGCCAGCAGCGCCGGAACAGGGGGAAACATTCAGTACTTC | CASSAGTGGNIQYF
TRBJ2-1 | TRBD1 | TRBV27 | - | 15 | TGTGCCAGCAGTCGTTCCGGGACAGGGGCTAATGAGCAGTTCTTC | CASSRSGTGANEQFF
TRBJ2-2 | TRBD1 | TRBV5-1 | - | 17 | TGCGCCAGCAGCTTGGCCCGTGGACAGGCCCGCACCGGGGAGCTGTTTTTT | CASSLARGQARTGELFF
TRBJ1-6 | - | TRBV6-5 | - | 12 | TGTGCCAGCAGCCTCTATAATTCACCCCTCCACTTT | CASSLYNSPLHF
TRBJ1-1 | - | TRBV6-1 | - | 13 | TGTGCCAGCACAGGCAGGGAGGGCACTGAAGCTTTCTTT | CASTGREGTEAFF
TRBJ2-5 | - | TRBV5-6 | - | 13 | TGTGCCAGCAAGCCAGAGAATCAAGAGACCCAGTACTTC | CASKPENQETQYF
TRBJ2-7 | - | TRBV29-1 | - | 14 | TGCAGCGCCGAGGGGCACCAGGACACCTACGAGCAGTACTTC | CSAEGHQDTYEQYF
TRBJ2-2 | - | TRBV19 | - | 14 | TGTGCCAGTACCCTAGGGCCGTACACCGGGGAGCTGTTTTTT | CASTLGPYTGELFF
TRBJ1-5 | - | TRBV4-1 | - | 18 | TGCGCCAGCAGCCAAAAACCCAGGGAGTCCAATAGCAATCAGCCCCAGCATTTT | CASSQKPRESNSNQPQHF
TRBJ2-7 | TRBD1 | TRBV6-1 | - | 14 | TGTGCCAGCGGTACTGACAGGGGGAGGTACGAGCAGTACTTC | CASGTDRGRYEQYF
TRBJ2-7 | - | TRBV27 | - | 15 | TGTGCCAGCAGTTTAGTCGGGCCGAACGACCACGAGCAGTACTTC | CASSLVGPNDHEQYF
TRBJ2-1 | - | TRBV4-1 | - | 19 | TGCGCCAGCAGCCAAGGAGGAGGGGGTCTAGGAAAGGACTACAATGAGCAGTTCTTC | CASSQGGGGLGKDYNEQFF
TRBJ2-1 | - | TRBV4-1 | once | 14 | TGCGCCAGCAGCCTGAAAGCGGTTTACAATGAGCAGTTCTTC | CASSLKAVYNEQFF
TRBJ1-6 | - | TRBV6-5 | - | 15 | TGTGCCAGCAGTTTTAGGAGTAGTGGGTATTCACCCCTCCACTTT | CASSFRSSGYSPLHF
TRBJ2-4 | - | TRBV27 | - | 16 | TGTGCCAGCAGGCCCCGACAAGCTCTAGCCAAAAACATTCAGTACTTC | CASRPRQALAKNIQYF
TRBJ1-6 | TRBD1 | TRBV4-1 | - | 13 | TGCGCCAGCAGCCTAACAGGGGAATCACCCCTCCACTTT | CASSLTGESPLHF
TRBJ2-1 | - | TRBV13 | - | 16 | TGTGCCAGCAGCTCCAGGGTGGGGGAGTCCCACAATGAGCAGTTCTTC | CASSSRVGESHNEQFF
TRBJ2-4 | - | TRBV27 | - | 16 | TGTGCCAGCAGTTTATTTGGGGGTACATCCAAAAACATTCAGTACTTC | CASSLFGGTSKNIQYF
TRBJ1-3 | - | TRBV27 | - | 16 | TGTGCCAGCAGTCCCTCGAGGGGGGCTGCTGGAAACACCATATATTTT | CASSPSRGAAGNTIYF
TRBJ1-2 | - | TRBV6-5 | - | 13 | TGTGCCAGCAGCAACGCTATCGACGCCCTCTACACCTTC | CASSNAIDALYTF
TRBJ1-2 | TRBD1 | TRBV4-1 | - | 15 | TGCGCCAGCAGCCAAGGGACAGGGGGAGGTTATGGCTACACCTTC | CASSQGTGGGYGYTF
TRBJ1-1 | - | TRBV30 | few | 12 | TGTGCCTGGAGTGTAGTGGCAGGGGAAGCTTTCTTT | CAWSVVAGEAFF
TRBJ2-7 | TRBD2 | TRBV11-2 | - | 16 | TGTGCCAGCAGCTCCTTGGCGGGAGTCCTTGGCCACGAGCAGTACTTC | CASSSLAGVLGHEQYF
TRBJ2-3 | - | TRBV2 | - | 13 | TGTGCCAGCTACTCTGATTGGACAGATACGCAGTATTTT | CASYSDWTDTQYF
TRBJ2-5 | TRBD2 | TRBV9 | - | 15 | TGTGCCAGCAGCACTAGCGGGGGCCACCAAGAGACCCAGTACTTC | CASSTSGGHQETQYF
TRBJ1-5 | - | TRBV4-1 | few | 15 | TGCGCCAGCAGCCAAGATCGGGTTAGCAATCAGCCCCAGCATTTT | CASSQDRVSNQPQHF
TRBJ1-2 | TRBD1 | TRBV29-1 | - | 12 | TGCAGCGCCGTGACAGGGATCGGAGGCTACACCTTC | CSAVTGIGGYTF
TRBJ2-2 | - | TRBV11-2 | once | 17 | TGTGCCAGCAGCTTAGATCGGGGGCAGGCGAACACCGGGGAGCTGTTTTTT | CASSLDRGQANTGELFF
TRBJ1-3 | TRBD1 | TRBV6-1 | - | 14 | TGTGCCAGCAGTAAACAGGGGTCGGGAAACACCATATATTTT | CASSKQGSGNTIYF
TRBJ1-2 | - | TRBV5-6 | once | 15 | TGTGCCAGCAGCCTACCGGGAGGTAGTCTCTATGGCTACACCTTC | CASSLPGGSLYGYTF
TRBJ2-2 | TRBD2 | TRBV2 | - | 17 | TGTGCCAGCAGGCCCGGGAGGACTAGCATAAACACCGGGGAGCTGTTTTTT | CASRPGRTSINTGELFF